A selection of T cell receptor beta chains follows, all from one sample in a study of regulatory T cells in long-lasting Graves disease. A single record per CDR3 protein comes from TCRdb applying MiXCR to the multiplex PCR reads. The table has around 250,000 distinct CDR3 sequences, roughly a fifth seen once; the top ten hold approximately 13%. This specimen consisted of peripheral blood mononuclear cells (PBMCs), obtained at new diagnosis, from a patient treated with antithyroid drugs. These TCRs come from a female donor with Graves disease. The CDR3 runs from the conserved cysteine through the conserved F or W. A D gene is named only where the DNA matches it firmly. The size of a clone is reported for some rows only, either as once, few or many, or as a class for expanded clones.

J gene,CDR3 length,D gene,clone size,V gene,CDR3 DNA,CDR3 protein
TRBJ1-6,14,.,few,TRBV20-1,TGCAGTGCCCTGCATGGATCGTATAATTCACCCCTCCACTTT,CSALHGSYNSPLHF
TRBJ2-3,15,.,many,TRBV18,TGTGCCAGCTCACTAACGACCGGGAGCACAGATACGCAGTATTTT,CASSLTTGSTDTQYF
TRBJ2-1,15,TRBD2,many,TRBV7-2,TGTGCCAGCAGCTCATGGACTAGCGGGGGCAATGAGCAGTTCTTC,CASSSWTSGGNEQFF
TRBJ2-3,16,TRBD1,many,TRBV4-3,TGCGCCAGCAGCCAAGTGATCAGGGGGCTTGGAGATACGCAGTATTTT,CASSQVIRGLGDTQYF
TRBJ1-1,15,TRBD1,many,TRBV24-1,TGTGCCACCAGTGATCGACAGGGGGGGAACACTGAAGCTTTCTTT,CATSDRQGGNTEAFF
TRBJ1-5,16,.,.,TRBV7-6,TGTGCCAGCAGCTTATTAACAGGGAAGGGCAATCAGCCCCAGCATTTT,CASSLLTGKGNQPQHF
TRBJ2-1,14,TRBD2,many,TRBV6-1,TGTGCCAGCAGCCAAGCGGGAGATTACAATGAGCAGTTCTTC,CASSQAGDYNEQFF
TRBJ2-7,14,.,many,TRBV28,TGTGCCAGCCTAAGGGGGGCACCATCCTACGAGCAGTACTTC,CASLRGAPSYEQYF
TRBJ1-6,16,.,many,TRBV11-2,TGTGCCAGCAGCTTCAGCCCTATAACAGGGTCATCACCCCTCCACTTT,CASSFSPITGSSPLHF
TRBJ1-2,13,.,many,TRBV10-3,TGTGCCATCAGCCGGGGGGAAGACTATGGCTACACCTTC,CAISRGEDYGYTF
TRBJ1-6,18,TRBD1,.,TRBV24-1,TGTGCCACCAGTGATTTGAGGTACGGACAGGGGATTAATTCACCCCTCCACTTT,CATSDLRYGQGINSPLHF
TRBJ2-7,13,.,many,TRBV6-1,TGTGCCAGCATAGCCAACCCCGGCTACGAGCAGTACTTC,CASIANPGYEQYF
TRBJ2-7,14,.,many,TRBV29-1,TGCAGCGTTGCGCAGTTGACCCCATGGGACGAGCAGTACTTC,CSVAQLTPWDEQYF
TRBJ2-1,11,.,many,TRBV12-3/TRBV12-4,TGTGCCAGCAGTTTAAACGATGAGCAGTTCTTC,CASSLNDEQFF
TRBJ1-2,15,.,.,TRBV20-1,TGCAGTGCTAGAGATCTGGGGGCGGCTTACTATGGCTACACCTTC,CSARDLGAAYYGYTF
TRBJ1-1,11,.,.,TRBV30,TGTGCCTGGAGAGAGGGAACTGAAGCTTTCTTT,CAWREGTEAFF
TRBJ2-5,14,TRBD2,many,TRBV7-9,TGTGCCAGCAGCCTGACTAGCGTTGGAGAGACCCAGTACTTC,CASSLTSVGETQYF
TRBJ2-3,13,.,few,TRBV6-2/TRBV6-3,TGTGCCAGCACCAGACAGGCGCAAGATACGCAGTATTTT,CASTRQAQDTQYF
TRBJ1-1,16,.,many,TRBV30,TGTGCCTGGAGTGCTCTGGCCTGGGTTCGGAACACTGAAGCTTTCTTT,CAWSALAWVRNTEAFF
TRBJ2-1,16,TRBD1,many,TRBV11-3,TGTGCCAGCAGCTTAGTTGGGACAGGGGTATACAATGAGCAGTTCTTC,CASSLVGTGVYNEQFF
TRBJ2-3,14,.,many,TRBV20-1,TGCAGTGCTAGAGATTCGGGCTTCCCAGATACGCAGTATTTT,CSARDSGFPDTQYF
TRBJ2-1,16,.,many,TRBV5-6,TGTGCCAGCAGCGTTCTACAGGGAGCCACCTACAATGAGCAGTTCTTC,CASSVLQGATYNEQFF
TRBJ1-1,11,.,many,TRBV2,TGTGCCAGCAGTCCCACCGCTGAAGCTTTCTTT,CASSPTAEAFF
TRBJ1-6,19,.,.,TRBV3-1,TGTGCCAGCAGCCAAGTAAGCTCCCAGGGGAGCTCCTATAATTCACCCCTCCACTTT,CASSQVSSQGSSYNSPLHF
TRBJ2-3,18,TRBD2,many,TRBV7-2,TGTGCCAGCAGCTTACGGGTCCTAGCGGGGGGGAGCACAGATACGCAGTATTTT,CASSLRVLAGGSTDTQYF
TRBJ2-2,14,.,many,TRBV11-2,TGTGCCAGCAGCCGCATCATTGCGGGATGGGAGCTGTTTTTT,CASSRIIAGWELFF
TRBJ2-2,13,.,few,TRBV4-3,TGCGCCAGCTACCATGAGAACGCCGGGGAGCTGTTTTTT,CASYHENAGELFF
TRBJ2-7,15,.,many,TRBV20-1,TGCAGTGCCTCAAGAGAGAGGTCCGGCTACTACGAGCAGTACTTC,CSASRERSGYYEQYF
TRBJ1-2,13,TRBD1,.,TRBV19,TGTGCCAGTAACACGGACAGGGGAGTTGGCTACACCTTC,CASNTDRGVGYTF
TRBJ1-2,15,TRBD1,many,TRBV7-2,TGTGCCAGCAGCCAACGACAGGGCCCCGCGGGGGGCTACACCTTC,CASSQRQGPAGGYTF
TRBJ1-1,12,.,many,TRBV28,TGTGCCAGCATTGTACTGGGGCGGGGAGCTTTCTTT,CASIVLGRGAFF
TRBJ1-5,13,.,once,TRBV20-1,TGCAGTGTCAGACAGGATAGCAATCAGCCCCAGCATTTT,CSVRQDSNQPQHF
TRBJ2-7,16,.,many,TRBV2,TGTGCCAGCAGTGAAAGCCTGACGAGGGGCAAACCCGAGCAGTACTTC,CASSESLTRGKPEQYF
TRBJ1-5,13,.,many,TRBV11-1,TGTGCCAGCAGCCCCGGACCGGAGCAGCCCCAGCATTTT,CASSPGPEQPQHF
TRBJ1-2,14,TRBD1,.,TRBV9,TGTGCCAGCAGCGTAGCAGGGGGGAGTTATGGCTACACCTTC,CASSVAGGSYGYTF
TRBJ2-7,15,TRBD1,many,TRBV7-2,TGTGCCAGCAGCACAACCGGGACAGGGACGTACGAGCAGTACTTC,CASSTTGTGTYEQYF
TRBJ2-1,12,.,many,TRBV11-3,TGTGCCAGCAGCAGGATCGCCAATGAGCAGTTCTTC,CASSRIANEQFF
TRBJ2-3,16,.,many,TRBV5-1,TGCGCCAGCAGCTTGTATGAAGGCGGGAATACAGATACGCAGTATTTT,CASSLYEGGNTDTQYF
TRBJ1-2,19,.,.,TRBV25-1,TGTGCCAGCAGTGAATTCCCCCCCCGAGAGGGCGGGAGGGATTCTGGCTACACCTTC,CASSEFPPREGGRDSGYTF
TRBJ2-7,13,TRBD1,.,TRBV5-1,TGCGCCAGCAGCACGGGGACAGGCTACGAGCAGTACTTC,CASSTGTGYEQYF
TRBJ2-1,14,.,many,TRBV12-3/TRBV12-4,TGTGCCAGCAGTTTAAAGTGGGAGGTAAATGAGCAGTTCTTC,CASSLKWEVNEQFF
TRBJ2-2,13,.,many,TRBV7-3,TGTGCCAGCAAGCTAGGTCCCACCGGGGAGCTGTTTTTT,CASKLGPTGELFF
TRBJ1-1,13,.,few,TRBV7-2,TGTGCCAGCAGCTTAGGGGAGACCACTGAAGCTTTCTTT,CASSLGETTEAFF